This T cell receptor beta chain was captured by sequencing in a study of cytomegalovirus exposure and HLA in healthy donors. PCR involved 60 Vbeta and 13 Jbeta primers. The repertoire was sequenced with immunoSEQ multiplex PCR; TCRdb's copy has only in-frame clones and lacks some. The sample holds 130,000 to 150,000 clones; roughly 80% are singletons and the top ten take about 3.9%. Donors showed nominal health when sampled, although they likely had unrecorded immune exposures. Comments on this clone: What it binds is unknown.

Broader study findings: Cytomegalovirus-associated status was assigned to 164 TCR beta chains. Sequencing had likely introduced a cluster of highly shared sequence variants as an artifact.

The source material was PBMCs. The TCR originated in a man between 40 and 49 years old in good health and CMV-seropositive.

The CDR3 nucleotides are TGTGCCAGCAGTGAAGGGGTAGGGAGAGGGTACTACGAGCAGTACTTC. This codes for CASSEGVGRGYYEQYF. The chain carries TRBV6-1 and TRBJ2-7, with a tentative D call TRBD2 (5 bases). CDR3 length: 16 amino acids. In germline, CDR1 is MNHNS, CDR2 SASEGT. V dropped 1 base and J dropped 3 bases, with 16 bases sitting between them.